The 16 T cell receptor beta chains presented below share a single source sample, sequenced in a study of read filtering for tumor transcriptome and immune sequencing. From roughly 400 ng of RNA, a library with molecular barcoded alpha/delta and beta/gamma adaptors was made. TCRdb re-derived calls from the reads in MiXCR, one entry per CDR3 protein. The repertoire has tens of thousands of distinct CDR3 sequences, approximately 12% of them found once; the top ten carry 13% to 15%. Sample: a population of CD138-negative cells sorted from bone marrow. Receptors were obtained from a donor at least 40 years old with multiple myeloma.

This clonotype was observed at least ten times. This rearrangement joins TRBV7-9 to TRBJ2-1; the D gene is possibly TRBD1 (6 bases). Trimming left V 2 bases short and J 3 bases short, with 8 bases between. Per germline, CDR1 SEHNR and CDR2 FQNEAQ (reference sequence). The CDR3 consists of 14 residues. The CDR3 DNA reads as TGTGCCAGCAGCTTAAAGGGGGACTACAATGAGCAGTTCTTC. Residues: CASSLKGDYNEQFF. Full variable domain (rest looked up from reference TRBV7-9 and TRBJ2-1): DTGVSQNPRHKITKRGQNVTFRCDPISEHNRLYWYRQTLGQGPEFLTYFQNEAQLEKSRLLSDRFSAERPKGSFSTLEIQRTEQGDSAMYLCASSLKGDYNEQFFGPGTRLTVL.

Turning to this clonotype: A read error is possible here, since a much larger clone lies one base away. The chain employs TRBV28 and TRBJ2-7, with 7 nucleotides matching TRBD1. CDR1 and CDR2 (germline): MDHEN, SYDVKM. This CDR3 is 14 amino acids long. CDR3 DNA sequence: TGTGCCAGCAGTTTCCAGACAGGGAAATACGAGCAGAACTTC. As protein: CASSFQTGKYEQNF.

The sample holds many counts of this clonotype. This may be a read error: a much more frequent sequence differs by one nucleotide. The CDR3 end shows no conserved phenylalanine or tryptophan, and so a read error is likely. The chain couples TRBV2 to TRBJ1-5; D remains ambiguous. This CDR3 has 14 residues. V shed 5 bases and J shed 5 bases, with 13 bases lying between them. Germline V gives CDR1 SNHLY, CDR2 FYNNEI. The CDR3 here is CASSTSQADQPQHL. CDR3 sequence (DNA): TGTGCCAGCAGTACCTCCCAGGCGGATCAGCCCCAGCATCTT.

This clonotype came up many times. The chain joins TRBV5-1 to TRBJ2-5, with 13 bases matching TRBD2. Unmatched junction bases numbered 5, after V lost 4 bases and J lost 5 bases. This CDR3 contains 15 residues. Per the germline V gene, CDR1 is SGHRS and CDR2 is YFSETQ. CDR3: CASSPGLAGVETQYF. CDR3 bases: TGCGCCAGCAGCCCAGGACTAGCGGGAGTTGAGACCCAGTACTTC.

This clonotype was detected many times. The chain couples TRBV10-3 to TRBJ2-7; 9 positions agree with TRBD1. Germline CDR1 ENHRY, CDR2 SYGVKD. The CDR3 contains 16 residues. With 4 bases clipped from V and 2 bases from J, the junction kept 9 bases outside the gene matches. CDR3 residues: CAISGSGQGLPYEQYF. The CDR3 DNA follows: TGTGCCATCAGTGGGTCGGGACAGGGTCTTCCCTACGAGCAGTACTTC.

This clonotype was detected ten times or more. This sequence joins TRBV11-3 and TRBJ2-7, with D perhaps TRBD1 or TRBD2 (5 bases each). With 0 bases removed from V and 9 bases from J, the gap between germline ends came to 9 bases. This CDR3 is built from 12 residues. Germline-derived CDR1 and CDR2 are SGHNT and YENEEA. CDR3 DNA sequence: TGTGCCAGCAGCTTAGATCATGGGGGGCAGTACTTC. It yields the protein CASSLDHGGQYF.

This clonotype appeared many times. This chain joins TRBV6-1 and TRBJ1-5; D is uncertain. CDR1 is MNHNS, CDR2 SASEGT, per germline. The CDR3 is made up of 13 amino acids. V lost 0 bases to trimming and J lost 6 bases, with 6 bases between them. This CDR3 reads CASSEARGQPQHF. CDR3 DNA sequence: TGTGCCAGCAGTGAAGCCCGAGGTCAGCCCCAGCATTTT.

This clonotype was counted at least ten times. J is TRBJ1-1 and V is TRBV29-1; TRBD1 agrees at 11 bases. The junction had 6 bases not matched to a gene; V was cut back by 5 bases and J by 1 base. The CDR3 contains 15 residues. Germline CDR1 reads SQVTM; CDR2 reads ANQGSEA. As DNA, the CDR3 is TGCAGCGTTCGCCGGACAGGGGGCTCGAACACTGAAGCTTTCTTT. This sequence encodes CSVRRTGGSNTEAFF.

This clonotype was picked up many times. V and J are TRBV6-6 and TRBJ2-2; no clear D gene. There are 13 residues in the CDR3. Germline V gene sequence: CDR1 MNHNY, CDR2 SVGAGI (reference sequence). V lost 0 bases, J lost 6 bases, and 5 bases lay in between. The CDR3 sequence: CASSYSAAGELFF. For the CDR3, the DNA is TGTGCCAGCAGTTACTCGGCGGCCGGGGAGCTGTTTTTT.

This clonotype was observed many times. J is TRBJ2-1 and V is TRBV30, with D tentatively TRBD2 (5 bases). V lost 2 bases, J lost 9 bases, and 20 bases lay in between. The CDR3 sequence is 15 residues long. CDR1 GTSNPN and CDR2 SVGIG come from the germline V gene (reference sequence). CDR3 in amino acids: CAWSRPGLTYGEQFF. CDR3 nucleotides: TGTGCCTGGAGTAGACCGGGGTTAACCTACGGTGAGCAGTTCTTC.

Turning to this clonotype: This likely traces to a read error, being one base from a far larger clone. This chain uses TRBV4-3 with TRBJ1-1; D might be TRBD1 (5 bases). The CDR3 is 15 residues long. CDR1 is LGHNA, CDR2 YSLEER, per germline. In DNA, the CDR3 is TGTGCCAGCAGCCAAGATGGTGGGGCGAACACTGGAGCTTTCTTT. The encoded protein is CASSQDGGANTGAFF.

This clonotype was seen many times. The chain uses TRBV20-1 and TRBJ1-1; D unclear. The V end lost 3 bases, the J end lost 1 base, and 9 bases lay between the germline ends. The V gene's germline CDR1 is DFQATT and CDR2 SNEGSKA (reference sequence). The CDR3 covers 13 residues. CDR3 nucleotide sequence: TGCAGTGCTAGTAACAGCGGGAACACTGAAGCTTTCTTT. Protein: CSASNSGNTEAFF.

Concerning this clonotype itself: With only one base between it and a far larger clone, this is likely a read error. V is TRBV12-3 or TRBV12-4 and J is TRBJ1-5; no clear D. This CDR3 region has 14 residues. The CDR3 here is CASSRSHSNQPRHF. CDR3 in DNA: TGTGCCAGCAGTAGGAGCCATAGCAATCAGCCCCGGCATTTT.

This clonotype was seen more than once but under ten times. The chain carries TRBV19 and TRBJ2-2, with a tentative D call TRBD2 (6 bases). This CDR3 has 16 residues. Trimming left V 0 bases short and J 6 bases short, with 14 bases between. The germline gives CDR1 LNHDA, CDR2 SQIVND (reference sequence). The CDR3 region is CASSIDRGSVPGELFF. The CDR3 DNA reads as TGTGCCAGTAGTATAGATCGGGGGAGTGTTCCCGGGGAGCTGTTTTTT.

This chain joins TRBV29-1 and TRBJ2-7; TRBD2 agrees at 9 bases. Unmatched junction bases numbered 19, after V lost 7 bases and J lost 3 bases. This CDR3 has 17 amino acids. Germline loops: CDR1 SQVTM, CDR2 ANQGSEA. This CDR3 reads CSASGGYEREDHYEQYF. DNA of the CDR3: TGCAGCGCCTCCGGTGGCTACGAGCGGGAGGACCACTACGAGCAGTACTTC.

In its sample, this clonotype was seen many times. The chain recombines TRBV20-1 with TRBJ2-4, with 8 bases identical to TRBD1. V dropped 0 bases and J dropped 0; count of bases not matched to a gene: 13. CDR3 size: 19 residues. CDR1 is DFQATT, CDR2 SNEGSKA, per germline (reference sequence). The CDR3 protein is CSARDLGQGGGLAKNIQYF. DNA for the CDR3: TGCAGTGCTAGAGATCTCGGACAGGGTGGGGGATTAGCCAAAAACATTCAGTACTTC.